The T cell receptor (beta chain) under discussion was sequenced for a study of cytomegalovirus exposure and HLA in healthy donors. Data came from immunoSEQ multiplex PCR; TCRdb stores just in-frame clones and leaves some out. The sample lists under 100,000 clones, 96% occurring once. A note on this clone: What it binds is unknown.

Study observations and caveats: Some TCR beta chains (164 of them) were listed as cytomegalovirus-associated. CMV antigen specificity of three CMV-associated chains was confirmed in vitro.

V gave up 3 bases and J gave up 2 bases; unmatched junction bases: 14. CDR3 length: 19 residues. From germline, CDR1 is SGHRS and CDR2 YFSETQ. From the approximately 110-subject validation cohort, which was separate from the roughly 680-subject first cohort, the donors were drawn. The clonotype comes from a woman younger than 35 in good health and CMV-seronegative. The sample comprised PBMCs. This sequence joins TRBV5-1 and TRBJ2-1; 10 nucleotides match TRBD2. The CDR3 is CASSSESSGRMYPYNEQFF. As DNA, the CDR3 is TGCGCCAGCAGCTCGGAGAGTAGCGGGAGGATGTACCCCTACAATGAGCAGTTCTTC.